The clone carrying this T cell receptor beta chain was found a few times. TCRdb analysed the 5' RACE reads with MiXCR anew, one entry per CDR3 protein. The table lists roughly 500,000 distinct CDR3 sequences, less than 20% of them singletons. These data originate in a study of T cells after yellow fever vaccination. The CDR3 loop spans 16 amino acids. With V trimmed by 3 bases and J by 4 bases, 9 bases remained unmatched. CDR1 and CDR2 (germline): SGDLS, YYNGEE. This TCR was recovered from a man aged 25 to 40 who received the YFV17D yellow fever vaccine. This rearrangement joins TRBV9 to TRBJ2-1; the match to TRBD2 covers 8 bases. Sequenced here: PBMCs, sampled 15 days after the yellow fever booster vaccination. CDR3 sequence (DNA): TGTGCCAGCAGCGGGGGAGGGGCTAGCGGGTACAATGAGCAGTTCTTC. Its translation: CASSGGGASGYNEQFF.